This T cell receptor (beta chain) appears in the sequencing data of a study of T cell changes during pregnancy in multiple sclerosis. Assay used: immunoSEQ multiplex PCR; TCRdb lists only in-frame clones, some missing. This table has 34,000 or so clones, roughly 90% appearing once. The CDR3 is 14 residues long. The germline CDR1 and CDR2 sequences are SGHTA and FQGNSA. V dropped 4 bases and J dropped 4 bases, with 11 bases sitting between them. The V call is TRBV7-2, the J call TRBJ2-1; D might be TRBD2 (5 bases). Sequenced material: CD8+ T cells from peripheral blood mononuclear cells, taken after pregnancy. The origin of this receptor is a female donor with multiple sclerosis, enrolled in a pregnancy study. CDR3 nucleotides: TGTGCCAGCAGCTCTTGGACGGGGTACAATGAGCAGTTCTTC. It specifies CASSSWTGYNEQFF.